The subject of this entry is one T cell receptor beta chain. The antigen this receptor binds is unknown. Base quality data are lacking; no much larger clone is found one base away. The library was produced with RACE. Sequencing instrument: NextSeq 500. During library preparation, unique molecular identifiers were attached to individual cDNA molecules so that TCRs could be counted quantitatively and reproducibly. For every blood RNA sample, sequencing covered both the TCR alpha and TCR beta chains. Turning to the authors' computational methods: A median of about 87,000 TCRs per sample was observed, with a range of about 23,224 to 700,000. V, J and CDR3 annotation of the TCR reads was performed with the Decombinator software suite. Every sample was subsampled to the same number of TCRs (28,000) for the PS versus PT1 abundance plots. Expanded TCRs were defined as absent before sensitization and observed at least eight times at the 2-week time point. The raw public data were reprocessed by TCRdb itself: fastp quality trimming at Q25, MiXCR clonotype calling, in-frame beta chains only. A single entry per CDR3 protein holds the most common genes and DNA from its merged rows. The V and J calls here are based on TCRdb, not the publication. Recorded for this sample are about 110,000 distinct CDR3 sequences; roughly 10% of them occurred a single time. About 3% of the sample is held by the ten biggest clonotypes.

The sample's time point label, decoded: patch test 2, 6 weeks after DPC sensitization. Read against the paper, the sample's treatment or condition label means: therapeutic diphenylcyclopropenone sensitization with weekly scalp DPC. At every patch-test visit, the blood draw took place before the patch test was put on. Patients were eligible if aged 18 to 70, diagnosed with alopecia and judged suitable for DPC therapy, and pregnant patients were excluded. Unfractionated whole blood was collected in Tempus Blood RNA tubes, and total RNA was extracted from that blood. Sequences SQVTM (CDR1) and ANQGSEA (CDR2) are obtained from the germline V gene. The CDR3, from cysteine to phenylalanine, totals 15 residues. The entry retains the CDR3 DNA only, 45 bases that are in frame from base 1. Trimming takes 0 bases from V and 10 bases from J, and the germline ends sit 22 bases apart. This sample is drawn from a study of human T cells and chemical hapten exposure listed by TCRdb under 2021. About the study as a whole: For sensitization, 2% DPC in acetone was applied to a roughly 2 cm by roughly 2 cm area of upper inner arm skin. For TCR sequencing, blood came from over 25 alopecia patients at anywhere from one to four time points (pre-sensitization, 2, 6 and 24 weeks). Patients additionally received weekly therapeutic DPC doses to the scalp throughout the roughly 25-week study period. Blood samples were taken from patients before sensitization (week 0) and at 2, 6 and about 24 weeks after DPC sensitization. Libraries were pooled for sequencing, and per-sample TCR yields varied mainly because of small differences in library volumes within the pool. Patch testing was performed on the upper back with Finn chambers containing 0.01% DPC, and the patch tests were scored after 6 days according to International Contact Dermatitis Research Group standards. The mostly female patient cohort included alopecia areata with under or over 50% scalp involvement, alopecia totalis and alopecia universalis. In alopecia patients, the study followed how the peripheral blood TCR repertoire changed in vivo over primary and secondary sensitization to diphenylcyclopropenone (DPC), a hapten.

What the authors observed across the whole study: Significantly more large CDR3 similarity clusters were formed by expanded TCRs than by pre-sensitization or healthy control sets, consistent with antigen-driven responses. The number of TCRs above 1 in 1000 frequency did not change with DPC sensitization; there was no evidence of global repertoire structure alterations. Patch test score was positively correlated with the number of PT1 expanded TCRs, with significance at thresholds 8, 16 and 32 but not at 4. All patients had alopecia, a presumed autoimmune disease, so their immune response might differ from that of healthy individuals. After repeated subsampling, changes were observed in the strength of the expansion versus patch-test correlation and in the threshold at which the correlation became significant.

Material: whole blood, obtained in connection with sensitization to the hapten diphenylcyclopropenone (DPC). The sequence came from a woman in her forties with alopecia areata. Some clones in this sample may be carry-over from other donors' samples. The rearrangement joined TRBV29-1 to TRBJ2-7; the D gene could be either TRBD1 or TRBD2, each agreeing at 5 bases. The DNA is TGCAGCGTTGAAGATTTGAGGGCGGAGCAGGGAAGACAGTACTTC. This sequence encodes CSVEDLRAEQGRQYF.